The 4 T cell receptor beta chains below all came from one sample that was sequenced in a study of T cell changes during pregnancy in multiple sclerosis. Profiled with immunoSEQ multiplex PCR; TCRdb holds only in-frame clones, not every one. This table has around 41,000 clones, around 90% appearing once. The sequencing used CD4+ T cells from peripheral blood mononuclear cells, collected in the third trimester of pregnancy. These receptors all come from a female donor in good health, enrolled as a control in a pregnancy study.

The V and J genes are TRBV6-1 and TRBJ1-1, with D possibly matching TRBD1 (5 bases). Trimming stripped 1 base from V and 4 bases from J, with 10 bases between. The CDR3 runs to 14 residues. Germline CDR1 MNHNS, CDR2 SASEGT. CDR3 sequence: CASSEVGRGTEAFF. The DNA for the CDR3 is TGTGCCAGCAGTGAAGTGGGGAGGGGCACTGAAGCTTTCTTT.

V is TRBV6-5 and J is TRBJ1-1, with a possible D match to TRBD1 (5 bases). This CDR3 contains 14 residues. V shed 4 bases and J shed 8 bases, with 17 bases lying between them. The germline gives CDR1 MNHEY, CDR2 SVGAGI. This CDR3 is CASSLDPSRAEAFF. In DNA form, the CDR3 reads TGTGCCAGCAGTTTGGACCCATCCAGGGCCGAAGCTTTCTTT.

The CDR3 reads CASSLDVGGPTSTDTQYF. CDR3 nucleotides: TGCGCCAGCAGCTTGGATGTCGGGGGGCCCACTAGCACAGATACGCAGTATTTT. V is TRBV5-1 and J is TRBJ2-3, with D perhaps matching TRBD2 (7 bases). The CDR3 runs 18 residues. V was trimmed by 0 bases and J by 0 bases, leaving 17 bases between them. Germline-derived CDR1 and CDR2 are SGHRS and YFSETQ.

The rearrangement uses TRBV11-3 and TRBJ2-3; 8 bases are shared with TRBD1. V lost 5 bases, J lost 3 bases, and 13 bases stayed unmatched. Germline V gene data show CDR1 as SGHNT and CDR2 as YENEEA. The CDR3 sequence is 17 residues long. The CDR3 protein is CASSTGQGNYITDTQYF. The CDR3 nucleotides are TGTGCCAGCAGCACCGGACAGGGAAATTATATTACAGATACGCAGTATTTT.